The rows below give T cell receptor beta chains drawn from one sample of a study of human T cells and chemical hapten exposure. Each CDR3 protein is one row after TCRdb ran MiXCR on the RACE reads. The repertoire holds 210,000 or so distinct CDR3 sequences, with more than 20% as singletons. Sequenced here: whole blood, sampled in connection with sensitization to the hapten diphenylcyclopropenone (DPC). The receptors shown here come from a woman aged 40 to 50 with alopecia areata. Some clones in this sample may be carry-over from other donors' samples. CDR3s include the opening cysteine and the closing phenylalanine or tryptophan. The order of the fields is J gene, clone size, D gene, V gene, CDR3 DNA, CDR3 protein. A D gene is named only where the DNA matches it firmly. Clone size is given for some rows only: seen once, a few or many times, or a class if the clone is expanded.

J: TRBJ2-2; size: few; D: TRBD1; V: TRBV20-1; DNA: TGCAGTGCTAGCCCGGGACAGCTAAGCACCGGGGAGCTGTTTTTT; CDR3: CSASPGQLSTGELFF
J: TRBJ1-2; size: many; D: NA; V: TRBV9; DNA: TGTGCCAGCAGCCCGACCGGGCGCGGCTATGGCTACACCTTC; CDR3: CASSPTGRGYGYTF
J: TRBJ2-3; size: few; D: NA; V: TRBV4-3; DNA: TGCGCCAGCAGCCAAGAACACAAGCGGAGCAGCAGGGATTTT; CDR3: CASSQEHKRSSRDF
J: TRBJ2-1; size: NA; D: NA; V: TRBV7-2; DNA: TGTGCCAGCATCCCCGTCCAGAAGCTCTACAATGAGCAGTTCTTC; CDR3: CASIPVQKLYNEQFF
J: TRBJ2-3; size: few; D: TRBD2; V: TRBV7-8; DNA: TGTGCCAGCAGCTTAGCGAGCGGGAGTGCAGATACGCAGTATTTT; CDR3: CASSLASGSADTQYF
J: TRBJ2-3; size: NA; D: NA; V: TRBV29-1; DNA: TGCAGCACCAAATACTACACAAGCACAGATACGCAGTATTTT; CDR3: CSTKYYTSTDTQYF
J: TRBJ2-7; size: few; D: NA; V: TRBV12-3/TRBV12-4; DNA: TGTGCCAGCAGTTTACGCAGATCCTACGAGCAGTACTTC; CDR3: CASSLRRSYEQYF
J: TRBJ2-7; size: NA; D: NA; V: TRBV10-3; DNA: TGTGCCATCACCAGTAGACCCTACGAGCAGTACTTC; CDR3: CAITSRPYEQYF
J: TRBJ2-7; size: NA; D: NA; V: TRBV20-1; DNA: TGCAGTGCCCGAGACCCGAGACGGGGGTACGAGCAGTACTTC; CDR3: CSARDPRRGYEQYF
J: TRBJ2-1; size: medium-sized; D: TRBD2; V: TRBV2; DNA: TGTGCCAGCAGTGAAAGCACTAGCGGGAATGAGCAGTTCTTC; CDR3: CASSESTSGNEQFF
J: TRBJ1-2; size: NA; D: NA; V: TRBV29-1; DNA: TGCAGCGTTGCTCTTGGGGATGGCTACACCTTC; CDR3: CSVALGDGYTF
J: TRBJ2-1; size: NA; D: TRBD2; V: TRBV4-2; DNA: TGTGCCAGCAGCCCCGCGGGACTAGCGGGGATTGGGGATGAGCAGTTCTTC; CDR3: CASSPAGLAGIGDEQFF
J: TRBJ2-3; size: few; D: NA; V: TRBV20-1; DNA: TGCAGTGCTACCCCCCACACAGATACGCAGTATTTT; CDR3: CSATPHTDTQYF
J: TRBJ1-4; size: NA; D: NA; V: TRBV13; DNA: TGTGCCAGCAGCTTAAGGGAAAAACTGTTTTTT; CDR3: CASSLREKLFF
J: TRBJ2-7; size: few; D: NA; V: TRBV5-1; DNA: TGCGCCAGCAGCTTGGAGCCACCCTTAGGGAGCTCCTACGAGCAGTACTTC; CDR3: CASSLEPPLGSSYEQYF
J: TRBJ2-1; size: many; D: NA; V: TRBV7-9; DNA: TGTGCCAGCAGCTTAGATCGCAATGAGCAGTTCTTC; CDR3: CASSLDRNEQFF
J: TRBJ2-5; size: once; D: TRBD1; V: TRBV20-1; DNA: TGCAGTACCCAAAGGACAGGGAGGGAGACCCAGTACTTC; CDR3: CSTQRTGRETQYF
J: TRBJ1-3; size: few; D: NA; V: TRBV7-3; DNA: TGTGCCCGCGTTTCGTCCATCCGCACCATATATTTT; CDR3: CARVSSIRTIYF
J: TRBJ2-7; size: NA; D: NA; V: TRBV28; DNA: TGTGCCAGCAGGTTCCGAGAAGAGAGCTACGAGCAGTACTTC; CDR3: CASRFREESYEQYF
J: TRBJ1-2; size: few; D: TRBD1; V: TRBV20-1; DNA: TGCAGTGCTAGCGGGACAGGAGGATCTAACTATGGCTACACCTTC; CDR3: CSASGTGGSNYGYTF
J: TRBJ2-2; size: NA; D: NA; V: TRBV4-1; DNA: TGCGCCAGCAGCCAAGGCCGGGACTCCTACACCGGGGAGCTGTTTTTT; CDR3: CASSQGRDSYTGELFF
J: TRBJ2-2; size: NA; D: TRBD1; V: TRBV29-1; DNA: TGCAGCGTTTCGGGACAGCAGAACACCGGGGAGCTGTTTTTT; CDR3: CSVSGQQNTGELFF
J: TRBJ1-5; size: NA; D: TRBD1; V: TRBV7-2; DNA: TGTGCCAGCAGCAGGATGGACAGGGCCCATCAGCCCCAGCATTTT; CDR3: CASSRMDRAHQPQHF
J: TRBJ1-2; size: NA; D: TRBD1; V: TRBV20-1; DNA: TGCAGTGCTGGGACAGCCTATGGCTACACCTTC; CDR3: CSAGTAYGYTF
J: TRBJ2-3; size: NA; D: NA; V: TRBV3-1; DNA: TGTGCCAGCAGCCAGGGACTGGCAACGCAGTATTTT; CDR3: CASSQGLATQYF
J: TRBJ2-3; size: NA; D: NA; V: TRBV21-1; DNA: TGTGCCAGCAGCACAGGACAGGGGACCTCCAGCACAGATACGCAGTATTTT; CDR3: CASSTGQGTSSTDTQYF
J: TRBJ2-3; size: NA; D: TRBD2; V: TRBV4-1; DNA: TGCGCCAGCAGCCCACTAGCGGGAGTGAGCACAGATACGCAGTATTTT; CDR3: CASSPLAGVSTDTQYF
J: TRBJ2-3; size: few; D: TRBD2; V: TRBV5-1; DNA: TGCGCCAGCAGCCCTGGAAGCGGGAGTGGTACAGATACGCAGTATTTT; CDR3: CASSPGSGSGTDTQYF
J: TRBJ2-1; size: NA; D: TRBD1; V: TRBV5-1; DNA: TGCGCCAGCAGAAGGGGACAGGGGGCCTACAATGAGCAGTTCTTC; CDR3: CASRRGQGAYNEQFF
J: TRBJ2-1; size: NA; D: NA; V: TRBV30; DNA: TGTGCCTGGAGTGTATCCGGGTCGCATGAGCAGTTCTTC; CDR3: CAWSVSGSHEQFF
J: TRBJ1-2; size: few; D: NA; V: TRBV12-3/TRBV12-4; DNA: TGTGCCAGCAGTGCAGATACTAACTATGGCTACACCTTC; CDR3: CASSADTNYGYTF
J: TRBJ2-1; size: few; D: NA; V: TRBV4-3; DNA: TGCGCCAGCAGCCAAGGACTAGTAAATGAGCAGTTCTTC; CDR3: CASSQGLVNEQFF
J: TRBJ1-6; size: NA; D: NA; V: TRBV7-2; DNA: TGTGCCAGCAGCTTAGAACAGGGAAGTAATTCACCCCTCCACTTT; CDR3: CASSLEQGSNSPLHF
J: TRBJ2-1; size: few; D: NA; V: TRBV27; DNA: TGTGCCAGCAGTCCAGGGGGGAGGAGGGCCGTCAATGAGCAGTTCTTC; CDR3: CASSPGGRRAVNEQFF
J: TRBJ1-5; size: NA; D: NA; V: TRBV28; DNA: TGTGCCACTTCCGGGGGGGCTTTAGCTCAGCCCCAGCATTTT; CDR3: CATSGGALAQPQHF
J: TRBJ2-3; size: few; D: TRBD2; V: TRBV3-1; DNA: TGTGCCAGCAGCTGGGTGGCGGGAGTGGGCACAGATACGCAGTATTTT; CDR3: CASSWVAGVGTDTQYF
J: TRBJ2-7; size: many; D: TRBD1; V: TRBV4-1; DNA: TGCGCCAGCAGCCAACCCGCAGGGGGCACCTACGAGCAGTACTTC; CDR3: CASSQPAGGTYEQYF
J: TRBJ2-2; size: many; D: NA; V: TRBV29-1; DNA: TGCAGCGTTGTCAGTCCGACGAACACCGGGGAGCTGTTTTTT; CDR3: CSVVSPTNTGELFF
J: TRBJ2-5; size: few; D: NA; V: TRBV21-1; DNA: TGTGCCAGCAGCAAAGCCGGGGATTTGTTTACGGGACTGACCTCCCAAGAGACCCAGTACTTC; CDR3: CASSKAGDLFTGLTSQETQYF
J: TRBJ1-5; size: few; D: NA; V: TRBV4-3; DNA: TGCGCCAGCAGCCAAGATCCCGGACTGGGACCGGAATATAGCAATCAGCCCCAGCATTTT; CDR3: CASSQDPGLGPEYSNQPQHF
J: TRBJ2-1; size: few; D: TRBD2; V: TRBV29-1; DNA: TGCAGCGTTACGTCGAGGGCGGGAGGATCCTACAATGAGCAGTTCTTC; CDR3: CSVTSRAGGSYNEQFF
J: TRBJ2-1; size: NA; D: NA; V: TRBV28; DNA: TGTGCCAGCAGTCCCCGACAGGAAAGTTACAATGAGCAGTTCTTC; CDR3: CASSPRQESYNEQFF
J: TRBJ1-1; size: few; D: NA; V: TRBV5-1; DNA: TGCGCCAGCAGCTTGGGGGGGACCCTCGGGACTGAAGCTTTCTTT; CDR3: CASSLGGTLGTEAFF
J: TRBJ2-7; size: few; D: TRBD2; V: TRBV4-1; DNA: TGCGCCAGCAGCCAGGGGGCGGGAGGGAAGTCCTACGAGCAGTACTTC; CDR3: CASSQGAGGKSYEQYF
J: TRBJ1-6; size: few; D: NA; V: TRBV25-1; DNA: TGTGCCAGCAGTCGGCAGGGTGATCCCTCACCCCTCCACTTT; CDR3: CASSRQGDPSPLHF
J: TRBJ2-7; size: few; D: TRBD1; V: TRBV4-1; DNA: TGCGCCAGCAGTGCACAGGGACAGCCCTACGAGCAGTACTTC; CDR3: CASSAQGQPYEQYF
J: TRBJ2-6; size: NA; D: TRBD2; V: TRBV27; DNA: TGTGCCAGCAGTCGGACTAGCGGGGTGCACTCTGGGGCCAACGTCCTGACTTTC; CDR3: CASSRTSGVHSGANVLTF
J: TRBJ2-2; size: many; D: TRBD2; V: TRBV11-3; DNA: TGTGCCAGCAGCTTAATTGCGGGAGCGAACACCGGGGAGCTGTTTTTT; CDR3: CASSLIAGANTGELFF
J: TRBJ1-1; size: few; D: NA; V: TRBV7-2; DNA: TGTGCCAGCAGCCCATGGACTGAAGCTTTCTTT; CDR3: CASSPWTEAFF
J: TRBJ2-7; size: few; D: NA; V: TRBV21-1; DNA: TGTGCCAGCAGCAAAGTTCCAACTAGCGGGAGGGCCGGCGCCTACGAGCAGTACTTC; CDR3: CASSKVPTSGRAGAYEQYF
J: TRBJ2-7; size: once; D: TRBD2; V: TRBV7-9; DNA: TGTGCCAGCAGCTCCAGCGGGGGGGCGGAGGAGCAGTACTTC; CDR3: CASSSSGGAEEQYF